The clone carrying this T cell receptor beta chain was seen just once. Antigen specificity is unknown. The sample belongs to a study of cytomegalovirus exposure and HLA in healthy donors. General study findings and limits: Reported findings show TCR beta sequences accurately forecast HLA-A and HLA-B alleles in most subjects. Later work showed greater clonal expansion in HLA-associated TCR beta chains than in equally common others.

A multiplex PCR was run with 60 Vbeta primers and 13 Jbeta primers. Here immunoSEQ multiplex PCR was the method, and the copy in TCRdb shows in-frame clones only, minus some. There are roughly 170,000 clones in the sample; around 68% occur only once, and approximately 1.5% lies in the top ten. In germline, CDR1 is LNHDA, CDR2 SQIVND (reference sequence). The CDR3 is 14 residues long. Trimming left V 3 bases short and J 2 bases short, with 10 bases between. At collection, donors were nominally healthy, but unrecorded immune exposures were probable. This TCR came from a girl under 18 in good health and CMV-seronegative. The J gene is TRBJ1-1, the V gene TRBV19; D remains ambiguous. The specimen was PBMCs. The CDR3 reads CASSMAVPNTEAFF. DNA of the CDR3: TGTGCCAGTAGTATGGCGGTCCCTAACACTGAAGCTTTCTTT.